This T cell receptor beta chain was sequenced for a study of regulatory T cells in long-lasting Graves disease. About the research overall: Positive TSH receptor antibodies alongside over 5 years of antithyroid drugs were what marked Graves' disease as persistent. Whole-study findings and limits: Comparison showed that persistent patients shared more public clonotypes (around 3,000) than new patients (roughly 970). Repertoires from persistent disease leaned toward TRBV28, TRBJ1-2 and TRBJ2-5.

The CDR3 runs 12 residues. Germline loops: CDR1 SNHLY, CDR2 FYNNEI. Trimming removed 4 bases at V and 9 bases at J, with 7 bases between. In building TCR beta libraries, iRepertoire HTBI primers were used together with Arm-PCR of CDR3 regions. MiXCR, applied by TCRdb to the multiplex PCR reads, yields one record per CDR3 protein. The sample carries 700,000 or so distinct CDR3 sequences, around 30% recorded once. For this clonotype: The antigen remains unidentified. One base away lies a much larger clone, so this may be a sequencing read error.

Regarding time point: persistent/refractory GD, antithyroid drugs over 5 years with positive TRAb. There was RNA extracted from PBMCs, and the TCR library was made from it. This receptor was taken from a female donor with Graves disease. V is TRBV2 and J is TRBJ1-6; no firm D call. The sequencing used peripheral blood mononuclear cells (PBMCs), collected when the disease was refractory, from a patient treated with antithyroid drugs. CDR3 sequence (DNA): TGTGCCAGCAGTGCCTCCCCTTCACCCCTCCACTTT. Amino acid sequence: CASSASPSPLHF.